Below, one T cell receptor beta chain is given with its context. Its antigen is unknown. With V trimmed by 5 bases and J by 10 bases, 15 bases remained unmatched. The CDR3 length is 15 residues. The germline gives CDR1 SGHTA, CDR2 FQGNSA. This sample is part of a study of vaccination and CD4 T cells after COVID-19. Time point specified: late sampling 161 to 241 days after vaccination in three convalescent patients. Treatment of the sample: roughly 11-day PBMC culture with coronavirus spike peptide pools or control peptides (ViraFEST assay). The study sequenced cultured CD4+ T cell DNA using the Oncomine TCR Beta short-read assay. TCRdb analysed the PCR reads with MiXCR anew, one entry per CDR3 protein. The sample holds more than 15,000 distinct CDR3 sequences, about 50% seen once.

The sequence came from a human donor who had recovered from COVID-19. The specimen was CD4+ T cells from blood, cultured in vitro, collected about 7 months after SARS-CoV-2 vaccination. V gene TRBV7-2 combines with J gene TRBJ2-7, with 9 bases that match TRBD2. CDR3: CASSVSSGNTRFQYF. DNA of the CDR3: TGTGCCAGCAGCGTCTCTAGCGGGAACACCCGCTTCCAGTACTTC.